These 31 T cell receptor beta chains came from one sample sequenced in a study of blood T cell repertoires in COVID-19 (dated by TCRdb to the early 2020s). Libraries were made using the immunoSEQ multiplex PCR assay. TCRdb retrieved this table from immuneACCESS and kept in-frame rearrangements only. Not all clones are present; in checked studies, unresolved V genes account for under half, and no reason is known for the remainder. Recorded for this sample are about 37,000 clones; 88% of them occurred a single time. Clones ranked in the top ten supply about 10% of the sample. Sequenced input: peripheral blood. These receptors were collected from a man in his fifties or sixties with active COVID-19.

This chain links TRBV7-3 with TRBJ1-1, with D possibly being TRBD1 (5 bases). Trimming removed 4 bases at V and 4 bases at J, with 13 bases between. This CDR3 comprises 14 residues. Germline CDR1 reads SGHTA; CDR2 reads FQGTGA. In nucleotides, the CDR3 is TGTGCCAGCAGCTCAGACAGTCGGGCCACTGAAGCTTTCTTT. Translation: CASSSDSRATEAFF.

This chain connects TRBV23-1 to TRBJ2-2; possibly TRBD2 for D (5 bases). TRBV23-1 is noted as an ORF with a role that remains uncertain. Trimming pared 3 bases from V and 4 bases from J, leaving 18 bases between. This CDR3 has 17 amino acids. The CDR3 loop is CASSHGRRTLGTGELFF. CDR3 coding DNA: TGCGCCAGCAGTCACGGAAGGAGGACTCTAGGCACCGGGGAGCTGTTTTTT.

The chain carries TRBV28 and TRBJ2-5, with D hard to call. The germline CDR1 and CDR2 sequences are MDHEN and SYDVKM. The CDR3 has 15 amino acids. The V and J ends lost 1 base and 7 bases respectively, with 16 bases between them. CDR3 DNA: TGTGCCAGCAGTTTATTGGCGACAATGAGTAGGACCCAGTACTTC. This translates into CASSLLATMSRTQYF. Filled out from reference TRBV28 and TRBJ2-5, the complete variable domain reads DVKVTQSSRYLVKRTGEKVFLECVQDMDHENMFWYRQDPGLGLRLIYFSYDVKMKEKGDIPEGYSVSREKKERFSLILESASTNQTSMYLCASSLLATMSRTQYFGPGTRLLVL.

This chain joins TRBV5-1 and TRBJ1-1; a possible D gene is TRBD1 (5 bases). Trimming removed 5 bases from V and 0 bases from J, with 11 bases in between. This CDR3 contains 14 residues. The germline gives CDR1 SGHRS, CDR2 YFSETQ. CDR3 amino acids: CASREGQMNTEAFF. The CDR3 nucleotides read TGCGCCAGCAGGGAGGGGCAGATGAACACTGAAGCTTTCTTT. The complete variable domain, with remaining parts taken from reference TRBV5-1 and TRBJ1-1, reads KAGVTQTPRYLIKTRGQQVTLSCSPISGHRSVSWYQQTPGQGLQFLFEYFSETQRNKGNFPGRFSGRQFSNSRSEMNVSTLELGDSALYLCASREGQMNTEAFFGQGTRLTVV.

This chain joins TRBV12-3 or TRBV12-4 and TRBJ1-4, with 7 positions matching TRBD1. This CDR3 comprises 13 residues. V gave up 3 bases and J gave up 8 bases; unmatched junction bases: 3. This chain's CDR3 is CASSFLTGEKLFF. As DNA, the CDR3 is TGTGCCAGCAGTTTCTTGACAGGGGAAAAACTGTTTTTT.

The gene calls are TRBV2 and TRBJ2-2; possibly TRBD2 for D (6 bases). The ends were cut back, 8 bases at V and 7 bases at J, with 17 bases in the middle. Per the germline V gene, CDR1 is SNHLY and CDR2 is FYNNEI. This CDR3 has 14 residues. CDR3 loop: CASFVAGGNGELFF. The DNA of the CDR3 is TGTGCCAGCTTCGTAGCCGGGGGAAACGGGGAGCTGTTTTTT. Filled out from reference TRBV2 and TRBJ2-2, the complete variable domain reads EPEVTQTPSHQVTQMGQEVILRCVPISNHLYFYWYRQILGQKVEFLVSFYNNEISEKSEIFDDQFSVERPDGSNFTLKIRSTKLEDSAMYFCASFVAGGNGELFFGEGSRLTVL.

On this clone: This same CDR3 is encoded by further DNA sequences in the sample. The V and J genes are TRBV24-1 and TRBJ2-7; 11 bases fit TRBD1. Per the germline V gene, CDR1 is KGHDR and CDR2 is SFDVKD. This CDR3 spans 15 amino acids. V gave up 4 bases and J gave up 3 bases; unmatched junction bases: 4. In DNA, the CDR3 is TGTGCCACCAGTGACCCCGGGACAGGGGGCTACGAGCAGTACTTC. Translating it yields CATSDPGTGGYEQYF.

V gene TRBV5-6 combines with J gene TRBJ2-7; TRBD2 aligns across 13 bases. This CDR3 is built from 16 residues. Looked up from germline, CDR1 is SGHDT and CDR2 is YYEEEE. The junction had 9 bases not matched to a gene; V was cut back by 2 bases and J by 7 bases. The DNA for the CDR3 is TGTGCCAGCAGCTTACTAGGACTAGCGGGAGAGTTGGAGCAGTACTTC. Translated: CASSLLGLAGELEQYF.

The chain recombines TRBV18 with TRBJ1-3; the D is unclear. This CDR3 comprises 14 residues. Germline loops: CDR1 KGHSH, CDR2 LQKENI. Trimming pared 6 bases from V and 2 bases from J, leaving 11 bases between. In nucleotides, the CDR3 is TGTGCCAGCTCCCCCAGTACAGCTGGAAACACCATATATTTT. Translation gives CASSPSTAGNTIYF.

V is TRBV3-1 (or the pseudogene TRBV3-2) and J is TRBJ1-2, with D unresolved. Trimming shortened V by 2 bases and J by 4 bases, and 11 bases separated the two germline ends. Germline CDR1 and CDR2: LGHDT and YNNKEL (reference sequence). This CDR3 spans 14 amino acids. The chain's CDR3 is CASSQTETGYGYTF. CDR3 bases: TGTGCCAGCAGCCAAACGGAGACGGGCTATGGCTACACCTTC.

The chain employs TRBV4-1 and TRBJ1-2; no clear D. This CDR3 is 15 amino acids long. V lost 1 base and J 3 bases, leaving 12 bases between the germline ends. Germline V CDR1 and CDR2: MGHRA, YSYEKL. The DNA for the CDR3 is TGCGCCAGCAGCCAAGTCGAGGATCTGGACTATGGCTACACCTTC. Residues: CASSQVEDLDYGYTF.

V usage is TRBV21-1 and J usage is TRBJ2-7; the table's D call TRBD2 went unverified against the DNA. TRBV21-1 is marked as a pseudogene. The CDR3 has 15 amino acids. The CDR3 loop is CASTPPELGVHEQYF. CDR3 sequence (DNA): TGTGCCAGCACACCTCCGGAACTAGGAGTCCACGAGCAGTACTTC.

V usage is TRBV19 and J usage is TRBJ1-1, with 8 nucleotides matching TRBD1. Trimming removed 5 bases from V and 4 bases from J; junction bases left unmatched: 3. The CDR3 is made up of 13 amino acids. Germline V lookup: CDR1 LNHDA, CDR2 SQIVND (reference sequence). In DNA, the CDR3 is TGTGCCAGTAGTCCCGACAGGGGCACTGAAGCTTTCTTT. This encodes CASSPDRGTEAFF.

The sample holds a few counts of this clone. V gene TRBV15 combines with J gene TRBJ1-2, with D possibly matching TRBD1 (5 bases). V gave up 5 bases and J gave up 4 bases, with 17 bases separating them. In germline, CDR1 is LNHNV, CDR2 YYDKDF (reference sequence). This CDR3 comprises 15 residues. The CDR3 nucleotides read TGTGCCACCAGCGGAAGACACGGGGGGATCTATGGCTACACCTTC. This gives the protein CATSGRHGGIYGYTF.

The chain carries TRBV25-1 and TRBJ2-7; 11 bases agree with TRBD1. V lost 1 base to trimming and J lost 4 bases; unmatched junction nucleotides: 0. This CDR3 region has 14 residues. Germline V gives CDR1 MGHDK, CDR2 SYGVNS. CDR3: CASSEWDRGYEQYF. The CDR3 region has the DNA TGTGCCAGCAGTGAATGGGACAGGGGGTACGAGCAGTACTTC.

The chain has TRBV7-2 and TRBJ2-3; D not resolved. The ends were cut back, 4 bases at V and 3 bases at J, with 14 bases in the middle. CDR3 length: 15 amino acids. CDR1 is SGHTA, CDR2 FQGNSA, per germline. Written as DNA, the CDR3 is TGTGCCAGCAGCTCCACCCGAGGCCGGACAGATACGCAGTATTTT. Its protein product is CASSSTRGRTDTQYF.

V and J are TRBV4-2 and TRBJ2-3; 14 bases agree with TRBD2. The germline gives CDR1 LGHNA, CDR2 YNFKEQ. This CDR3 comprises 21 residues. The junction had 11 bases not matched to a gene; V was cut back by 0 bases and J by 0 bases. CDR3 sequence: CASSQDAGPGTSGRSTDTQYF. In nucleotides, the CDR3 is TGTGCCAGCAGCCAAGATGCGGGCCCCGGGACTAGCGGGAGAAGCACAGATACGCAGTATTTT.

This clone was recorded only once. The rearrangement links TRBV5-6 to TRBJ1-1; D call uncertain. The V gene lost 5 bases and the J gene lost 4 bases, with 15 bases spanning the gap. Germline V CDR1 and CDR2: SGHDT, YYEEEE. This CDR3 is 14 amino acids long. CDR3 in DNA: TGTGCCAGCAGTTTTGACACACTTGGCACTGAAGCTTTCTTT. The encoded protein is CASSFDTLGTEAFF.

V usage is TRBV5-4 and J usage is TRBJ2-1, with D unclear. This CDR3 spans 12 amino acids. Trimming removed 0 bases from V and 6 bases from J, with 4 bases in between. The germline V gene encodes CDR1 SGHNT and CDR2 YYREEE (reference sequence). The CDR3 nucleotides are TGTGCCAGCAGCTTGGGTAGCAATGAGCAGTTCTTC. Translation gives CASSLGSNEQFF.

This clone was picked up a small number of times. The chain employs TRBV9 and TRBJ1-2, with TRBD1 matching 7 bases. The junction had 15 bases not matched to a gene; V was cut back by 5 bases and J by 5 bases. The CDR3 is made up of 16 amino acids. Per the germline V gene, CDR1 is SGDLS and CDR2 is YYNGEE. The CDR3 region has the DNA TGTGCCAGCAGTTCCGGGACAGCAATTACTCTTTATGGCTACACCTTC. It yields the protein CASSSGTAITLYGYTF.

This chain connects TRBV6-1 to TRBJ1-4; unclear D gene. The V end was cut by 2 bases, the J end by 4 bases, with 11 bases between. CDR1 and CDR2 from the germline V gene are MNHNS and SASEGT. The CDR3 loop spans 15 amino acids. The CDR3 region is CASSESAALNEKLFF. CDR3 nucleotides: TGTGCCAGCAGTGAATCAGCGGCACTTAATGAAAAACTGTTTTTT.

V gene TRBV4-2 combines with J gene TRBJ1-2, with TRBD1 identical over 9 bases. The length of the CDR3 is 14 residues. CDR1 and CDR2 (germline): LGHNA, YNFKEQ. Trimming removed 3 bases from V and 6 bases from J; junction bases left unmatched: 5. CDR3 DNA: TGTGCCAGCAGCCAGGGACAGGGCCGGGATGGCTACACCTTC. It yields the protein CASSQGQGRDGYTF.

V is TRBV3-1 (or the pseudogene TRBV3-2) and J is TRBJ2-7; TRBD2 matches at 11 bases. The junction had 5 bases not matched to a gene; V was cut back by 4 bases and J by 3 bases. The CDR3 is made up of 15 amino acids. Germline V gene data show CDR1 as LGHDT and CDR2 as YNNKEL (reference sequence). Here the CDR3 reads CASSLAGLADYEQYF. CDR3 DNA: TGTGCCAGCAGCCTAGCGGGACTAGCGGACTACGAGCAGTACTTC.

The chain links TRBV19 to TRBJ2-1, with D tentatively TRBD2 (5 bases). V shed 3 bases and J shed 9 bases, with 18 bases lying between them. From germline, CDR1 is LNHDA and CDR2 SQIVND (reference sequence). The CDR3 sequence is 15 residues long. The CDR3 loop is CASSIKSGAAGEQFF. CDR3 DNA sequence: TGTGCCAGTAGTATCAAGTCAGGCGCTGCGGGTGAGCAGTTCTTC.

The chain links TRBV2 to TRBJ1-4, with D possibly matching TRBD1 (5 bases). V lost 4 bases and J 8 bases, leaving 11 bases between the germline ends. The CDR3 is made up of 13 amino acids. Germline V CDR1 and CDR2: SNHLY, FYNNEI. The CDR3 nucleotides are TGTGCCAGCAGTGGCAGGGTGGGAGAAAAACTGTTTTTT. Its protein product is CASSGRVGEKLFF.

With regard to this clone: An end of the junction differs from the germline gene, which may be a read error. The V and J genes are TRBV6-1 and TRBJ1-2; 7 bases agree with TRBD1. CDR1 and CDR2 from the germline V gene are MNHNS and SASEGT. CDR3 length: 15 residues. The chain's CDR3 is CASNEDGTDIYGYTF. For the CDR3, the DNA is TGTGCCAGCAATGAAGACGGGACAGACATCTATGGCTACACCTTC.

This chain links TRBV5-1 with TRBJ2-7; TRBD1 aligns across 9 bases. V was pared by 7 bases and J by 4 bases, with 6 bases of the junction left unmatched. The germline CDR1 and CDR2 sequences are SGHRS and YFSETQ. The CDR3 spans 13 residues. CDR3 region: CASRGTGIYEQYF. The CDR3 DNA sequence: TGCGCCAGCCGGGGGACAGGGATATACGAGCAGTACTTC.

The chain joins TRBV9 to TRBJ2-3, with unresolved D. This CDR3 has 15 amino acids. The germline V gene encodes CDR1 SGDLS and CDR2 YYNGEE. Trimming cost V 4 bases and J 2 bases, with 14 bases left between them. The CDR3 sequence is CASSPQEGTTDTQYF. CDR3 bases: TGTGCCAGCAGCCCCCAGGAAGGTACCACAGATACGCAGTATTTT.

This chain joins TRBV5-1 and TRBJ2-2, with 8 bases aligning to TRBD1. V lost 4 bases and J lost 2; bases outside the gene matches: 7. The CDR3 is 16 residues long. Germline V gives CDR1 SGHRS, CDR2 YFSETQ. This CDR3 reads CASSERTGTNTGELFF. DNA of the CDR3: TGCGCCAGCAGCGAACGGACAGGGACAAACACCGGGGAGCTGTTTTTT.

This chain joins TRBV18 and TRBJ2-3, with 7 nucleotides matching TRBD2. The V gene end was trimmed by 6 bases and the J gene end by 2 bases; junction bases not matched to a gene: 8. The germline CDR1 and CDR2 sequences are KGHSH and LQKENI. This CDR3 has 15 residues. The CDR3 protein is CASSPNSGTTDTQYF. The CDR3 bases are TGTGCCAGCTCCCCAAACAGCGGGACCACAGATACGCAGTATTTT.

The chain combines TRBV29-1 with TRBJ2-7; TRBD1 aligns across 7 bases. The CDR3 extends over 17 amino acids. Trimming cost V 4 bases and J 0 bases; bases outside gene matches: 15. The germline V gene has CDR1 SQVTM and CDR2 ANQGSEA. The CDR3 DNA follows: TGCAGCGTTGGAAACTGGGCTTCGGGACAGTTCTCCTACGAGCAGTACTTC. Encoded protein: CSVGNWASGQFSYEQYF.